In its sample, the clone carrying this T cell receptor (beta chain) was seen a few times. This CDR3 is built from 14 residues. With 0 bases clipped from V and 6 bases from J, the junction kept 4 bases outside the gene matches. The V gene's germline CDR1 is LNHNV and CDR2 YYDKDF (reference sequence). One entry per CDR3 protein results from TCRdb running MiXCR on the 5' RACE reads. The sample holds more than 450,000 distinct CDR3 sequences, more than 15% seen once. The record originates from a study of T-cell memory formation after mild COVID-19. The sample taken for sequencing was PBMCs or a T cell subset sorted from them (not recorded which). The V call is TRBV15, the J call TRBJ2-7, with 8 nucleotides matching TRBD2. The TCR comes from an adult woman who had mild COVID-19 (a few samples of this study predate the infection). Cell type and time point are not known. CDR3 nucleotides: TGTGCCACCAGCAGAGATAGCGGGACTGGCGAGCAGTACTTC. Translated, it gives CATSRDSGTGEQYF.